The 13 T cell receptor beta chains given below trace back to one sample, sequenced in a study of cytomegalovirus exposure and HLA in healthy donors. The PCR contained 60 Vbeta and 13 Jbeta primers. Sequencing was performed with immunoSEQ multiplex PCR; in TCRdb, only in-frame clones are kept and a portion is missing. The repertoire holds about 150,000 clones, roughly 84% seen once, with about 0.39% in the top ten. The sequenced material came from PBMCs. Source of these receptors: a boy aged 2 to 10 in good health and CMV-seronegative.

V gene TRBV19 combines with J gene TRBJ2-5; D not resolved. The CDR3 length is 15 residues. Germline CDR1 is LNHDA and CDR2 is SQIVND (reference sequence). Trimming stripped 1 base from V and 2 bases from J, with 11 bases between. CDR3 DNA sequence: TGTGCCAGTAGTATAGGGGCCGTCACTCAAGAGACCCAGTACTTC. Its protein is CASSIGAVTQETQYF.

V and J are TRBV4-2 and TRBJ2-7; 13 bases align to TRBD2. J was trimmed by 5 bases and V by 3 bases; bases with no gene match: 10. Germline CDR1 and CDR2: LGHNA and YNFKEQ. This CDR3 contains 17 residues. In DNA form, the CDR3 reads TGTGCCAGCAGCCAGGCCCCTACTAGCGGGAGGGCGAACGAGCAGTACTTC. Translation gives CASSQAPTSGRANEQYF.

This clone was seen more than once but under ten times. This chain links TRBV6-5 with TRBJ2-7; 12 bases fit TRBD1. The V and J ends lost 5 bases and 7 bases, in that order; junction bases with no gene match: 6. CDR1 and CDR2 (germline): MNHEY, SVGAGI. The CDR3 contains 14 residues. The CDR3 loop is CASSLRDRGHEQYF. CDR3 in DNA: TGTGCCAGCAGTCTCCGGGACAGGGGGCATGAGCAGTACTTC.

V is TRBV13 and J is TRBJ2-7, with D possibly being TRBD1 (6 bases). The V gene lost 2 bases and the J gene lost 4 bases, with 12 bases spanning the gap. CDR1 PRHDT and CDR2 FYEKMQ come from the germline V gene (reference sequence). This CDR3 is 14 amino acids long. CDR3 sequence (DNA): TGTGCCAGCAGCTTACAGGGGCGGAGGTACGAGCAGTACTTC. Translating gives CASSLQGRRYEQYF.

The chain recombines TRBV7-2 with TRBJ1-1; D gene ambiguous. V was trimmed by 2 bases and J by 1 base, leaving 14 bases between them. Germline V gives CDR1 SGHTA, CDR2 FQGNSA. This CDR3 is 16 amino acids long. The CDR3 region is CASSLNSGRENTEAFF. The CDR3 DNA reads as TGTGCCAGCAGCTTAAATTCTGGGAGGGAGAACACTGAAGCTTTCTTT. Filled out from reference TRBV7-2 and TRBJ1-1, the complete variable domain reads GAGVSQSPSNKVTEKGKDVELRCDPISGHTALYWYRQSLGQGLEFLIYFQGNSAPDKSGLPSDRFSAERTGGSVSTLTIQRTQQEDSAVYLCASSLNSGRENTEAFFGQGTRLTVV.

The count of this clone is one. The V and J genes are TRBV5-1 and TRBJ1-5; 8 bases line up with TRBD1. Trimming cost V 0 bases and J 6 bases; bases outside gene matches: 5. The CDR3 runs to 15 residues. Germline assignment: CDR1 SGHRS and CDR2 YFSETQ. In DNA form, the CDR3 reads TGCGCCAGCAGCTTGGGTCAGGGGGCGGGTCAGCCCCAGCATTTT. Translation: CASSLGQGAGQPQHF.

The CDR3: CASKQKGQRENEAFF. The CDR3 DNA follows: TGTGCCAGCAAACAAAAGGGACAGCGGGAGAATGAAGCTTTCTTT. This chain connects TRBV6-5 to TRBJ1-1; 7 nucleotides align to TRBD1. The CDR3 is made up of 15 amino acids. Germline V lookup: CDR1 MNHEY, CDR2 SVGAGI. With 7 bases clipped from V and 7 bases from J, the junction kept 15 bases outside the gene matches.

This clone was counted a few times. The same CDR3 also results from other DNA sequences found in this sample. The chain combines TRBV29-1 with TRBJ2-7; D remains unclear. Germline V gives CDR1 SQVTM, CDR2 ANQGSEA. This CDR3 is built from 10 residues. The V end lost 7 bases, the J end lost 6 bases, and 10 bases lay between the germline ends. CDR3 amino acids: CSAQWSEQYF. CDR3 in DNA: TGCAGCGCGCAGTGGTCCGAGCAGTACTTC.

This chain links TRBV5-6 with TRBJ2-7; D perhaps matches TRBD2 (6 bases). Germline values: CDR1 SGHDT, CDR2 YYEEEE. Trimming took 0 bases from V and 12 from J, leaving 10 bases between them. This CDR3 region has 11 residues. The CDR3 sequence is CASSLGGESYF. The CDR3 DNA reads as TGTGCCAGCAGCTTGGGCGGGGAATCGTACTTC.

The chain links TRBV2 to TRBJ1-1; perhaps TRBD1 as D (6 bases). The CDR3 loop spans 13 amino acids. Trimming removed 7 bases at V and 4 bases at J, with 13 bases between. In germline, CDR1 is SNHLY, CDR2 FYNNEI. CDR3 loop: CASTNDRRTEAFF. The CDR3 nucleotides read TGTGCCAGCACCAACGACAGGCGCACTGAAGCTTTCTTT.

The CDR3 region is CASSQAGTGVSGANVLTF. The CDR3 nucleotides read TGCGCCAGCAGCCAAGCCGGGACAGGGGTTTCAGGGGCCAACGTCCTGACTTTC. This sequence joins TRBV4-1 and TRBJ2-6, with TRBD1 matching 10 bases. CDR3 length: 18 residues. V shed 1 base and J 4 bases; nucleotides not matched to a gene: 7. Germline values: CDR1 MGHRA, CDR2 YSYEKL.

The V call is TRBV25-1, the J call TRBJ2-1, with 11 bases fitting TRBD1. The germline gives CDR1 MGHDK, CDR2 SYGVNS. The CDR3 has 16 amino acids. V lost 4 bases and J lost 7; bases outside the gene matches: 9. CDR3 amino acids: CASSARGQGVGNEQFF. CDR3 DNA: TGTGCCAGCAGTGCCCGGGGACAGGGGGTAGGAAATGAGCAGTTCTTC.

The genes are TRBV21-1 and TRBJ1-2; the table gives TRBD1 as D, unverified against the DNA. TRBV21-1 is a pseudogene segment. This CDR3 spans 12 amino acids. The CDR3 reads CASSTQGCGYTF. The CDR3, as DNA: TGTGCCAGCAGCACACAGGGGTGCGGCTACACCTTC.